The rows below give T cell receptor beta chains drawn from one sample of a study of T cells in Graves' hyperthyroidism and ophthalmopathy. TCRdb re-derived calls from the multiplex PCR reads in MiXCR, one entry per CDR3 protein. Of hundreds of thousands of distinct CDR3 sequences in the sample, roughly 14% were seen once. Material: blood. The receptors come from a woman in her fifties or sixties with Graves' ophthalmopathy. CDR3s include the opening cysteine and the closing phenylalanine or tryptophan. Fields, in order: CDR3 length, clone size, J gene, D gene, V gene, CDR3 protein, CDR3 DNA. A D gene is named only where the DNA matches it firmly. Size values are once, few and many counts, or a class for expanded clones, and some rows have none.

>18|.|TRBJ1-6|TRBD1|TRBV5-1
CASSLLQGAPSYNSPLHF
TGCGCCAGCAGCTTGCTTCAGGGGGCCCCCTCCTATAATTCACCCCTCCACTTT
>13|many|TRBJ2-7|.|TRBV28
CASSSLASYEQYF
TGTGCCAGCAGCTCACTAGCCTCCTACGAGCAGTACTTC
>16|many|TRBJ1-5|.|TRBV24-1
CATSENTGQINQPQHF
TGTGCCACCAGTGAGAACACAGGACAGATCAATCAGCCCCAGCATTTT
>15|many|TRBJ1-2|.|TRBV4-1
CASSQDRSSFRGYTF
TGCGCCAGCAGCCAAGATAGGAGTAGTTTCAGGGGCTACACCTTC
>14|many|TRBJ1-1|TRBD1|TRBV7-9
CASSFTGQGAEAFF
TGTGCCAGCAGCTTTACGGGACAGGGTGCTGAAGCTTTCTTT
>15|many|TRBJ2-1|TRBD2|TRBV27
CASSSVKRGWNEQFF
TGTGCCAGCAGTTCCGTTAAGCGGGGTTGGAATGAGCAGTTCTTC
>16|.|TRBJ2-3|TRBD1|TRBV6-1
CASSEGQGAGTDTQYF
TGTGCCAGCAGCGAGGGACAGGGGGCAGGGACAGATACGCAGTATTTT
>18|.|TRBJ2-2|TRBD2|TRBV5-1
CASSTRLAGGSGTGELFF
TGCGCCAGCAGCACCCGACTAGCGGGAGGGTCGGGCACCGGGGAGCTGTTTTTT
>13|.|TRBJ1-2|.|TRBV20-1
CSAGETGNYGYTF
TGCAGTGCTGGGGAAACAGGAAACTATGGCTACACCTTC
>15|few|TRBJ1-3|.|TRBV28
CASSRHGGSGNTIYF
TGTGCCAGCAGCAGACACGGGGGCTCTGGAAACACCATATATTTT
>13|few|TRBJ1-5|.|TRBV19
CASNRDRNQPQHF
TGTGCCAGTAATCGAGACCGCAATCAGCCCCAGCATTTT
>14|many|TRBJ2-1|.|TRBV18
CASSPIRKDHEQFF
TGTGCCAGCTCACCAATCAGGAAGGACCATGAGCAGTTCTTC
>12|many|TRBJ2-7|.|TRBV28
CASRTGSYEQYF
TGTGCCAGCAGGACAGGTTCCTACGAGCAGTACTTC
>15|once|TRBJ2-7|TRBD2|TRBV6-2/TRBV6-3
CASSATSGFTYEQYF
TGTGCCAGCAGTGCGACTAGCGGGTTCACCTACGAGCAGTACTTC
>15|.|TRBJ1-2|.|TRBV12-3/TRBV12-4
CASSPGGRPPVGYTF
TGTGCCAGCAGCCCCGGTGGACGGCCCCCGGTTGGCTACACCTTC
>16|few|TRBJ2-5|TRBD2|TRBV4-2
CASSQGETSDQETQYF
TGTGCCAGCAGCCAAGGAGAGACTAGCGACCAAGAGACCCAGTACTTC
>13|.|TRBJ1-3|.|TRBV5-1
CASKSSTGNTIYF
TGCGCCAGCAAAAGTTCCACTGGAAACACCATATATTTT
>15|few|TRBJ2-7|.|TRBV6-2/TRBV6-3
CASSYPPGTSYEQYF
TGTGCCAGCAGTTACCCCCCCGGGACCTCCTACGAGCAGTACTTC
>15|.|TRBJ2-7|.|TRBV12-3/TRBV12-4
CASSPVQSGSYEQCF
TGTGCCAGCAGTCCCGTTCAATCCGGCTCGTACGAGCAGTGCTTC
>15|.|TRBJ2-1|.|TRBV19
CASSTTRAGYNEQFF
TGTGCCAGTAGTACGACTAGGGCGGGCTACAATGAGCAGTTCTTC
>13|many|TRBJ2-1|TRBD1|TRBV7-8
CASRYRGSNEQFF
TGTGCCAGCAGATACAGGGGATCCAATGAGCAGTTCTTC
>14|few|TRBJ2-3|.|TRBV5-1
CASRGSAGTDTQYF
TGCGCCAGCAGAGGATCAGCCGGCACAGATACGCAGTATTTT
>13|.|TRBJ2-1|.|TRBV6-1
CASSVGLWNEQFF
TGTGCCAGCAGCGTAGGGCTTTGGAATGAGCAGTTCTTC
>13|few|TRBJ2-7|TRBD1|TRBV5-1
CASSWTGVGEQYF
TGCGCCAGCAGCTGGACAGGGGTTGGCGAGCAGTACTTC
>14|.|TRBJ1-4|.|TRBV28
CASSSPPYRVKLFF
TGTGCCAGCAGTTCCCCCCCTTACAGGGTCAAACTGTTTTTT
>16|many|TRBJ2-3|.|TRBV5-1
CASSPGIGKGTDTQYF
TGCGCCAGCAGCCCAGGGATCGGGAAAGGCACAGATACGCAGTATTTT
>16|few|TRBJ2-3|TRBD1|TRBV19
CASSMRQGDLSDTQYF
TGTGCCAGTAGTATGCGACAGGGGGATCTCTCAGATACGCAGTATTTT
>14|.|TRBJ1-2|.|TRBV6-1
CASSLDGPNYGYTF
TGTGCCAGCAGCCTGGACGGCCCTAACTATGGCTACACCTTC
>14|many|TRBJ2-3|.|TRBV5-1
CASSLHAGTDTQYF
TGCGCCAGCAGCCTCCATGCGGGCACAGATACGCAGTATTTT
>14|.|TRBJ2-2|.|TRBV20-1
CSAMARANTGELFF
TGCAGTGCTATGGCACGGGCGAACACCGGGGAGCTGTTTTTT
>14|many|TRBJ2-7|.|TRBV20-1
CSAARESYPHEQYF
TGCAGTGCTGCACGGGAGAGCTATCCGCACGAGCAGTACTTC
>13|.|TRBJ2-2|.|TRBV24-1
CATRREETGELFF
TGTGCCACCAGAAGGGAGGAAACCGGGGAGCTGTTTTTT
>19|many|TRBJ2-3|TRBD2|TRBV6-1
CASRSYEPWTSGRTDTQYF
TGTGCCAGCAGGTCATATGAACCGTGGACTAGCGGGAGGACAGATACGCAGTATTTT
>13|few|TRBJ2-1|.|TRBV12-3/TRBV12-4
CASTRPTYNEQFF
TGTGCCAGCACAAGGCCAACGTACAATGAGCAGTTCTTC
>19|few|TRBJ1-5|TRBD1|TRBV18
CASSQRLTGTGGNNQPQHF
TGTGCCAGCTCACAACGATTAACCGGGACAGGGGGAAACAATCAGCCCCAGCATTTT
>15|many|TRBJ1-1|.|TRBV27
CASTPQALGNTEAFF
TGTGCCAGTACACCCCAGGCCCTGGGGAACACTGAAGCTTTCTTT
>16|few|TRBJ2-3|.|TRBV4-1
CASSQQDSPRTDTQYF
TGCGCCAGCAGCCAACAGGACTCCCCCCGCACAGATACGCAGTATTTT
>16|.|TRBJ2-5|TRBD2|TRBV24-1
CATSDLGLADQETQYF
TGTGCCACCAGTGATTTGGGACTAGCGGACCAAGAGACCCAGTACTTC
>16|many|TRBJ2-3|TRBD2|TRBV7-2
CASSLVLGGGADTQYF
TGTGCCAGCAGCTTAGTTTTGGGCGGGGGGGCAGATACGCAGTATTTT
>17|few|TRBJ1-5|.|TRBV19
CASSGQGRVSSNQPQHF
TGTGCCAGTAGTGGGCAGGGTCGGGTATCGAGCAATCAGCCCCAGCATTTT
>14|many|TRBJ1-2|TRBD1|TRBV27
CASNPGQGVYGYTF
TGTGCCAGCAACCCGGGACAGGGGGTCTATGGCTACACCTTC
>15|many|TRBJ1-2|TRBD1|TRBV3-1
CASSPNEGQGLGYTF
TGTGCCAGCAGCCCTAATGAGGGACAGGGGCTCGGCTACACCTTC